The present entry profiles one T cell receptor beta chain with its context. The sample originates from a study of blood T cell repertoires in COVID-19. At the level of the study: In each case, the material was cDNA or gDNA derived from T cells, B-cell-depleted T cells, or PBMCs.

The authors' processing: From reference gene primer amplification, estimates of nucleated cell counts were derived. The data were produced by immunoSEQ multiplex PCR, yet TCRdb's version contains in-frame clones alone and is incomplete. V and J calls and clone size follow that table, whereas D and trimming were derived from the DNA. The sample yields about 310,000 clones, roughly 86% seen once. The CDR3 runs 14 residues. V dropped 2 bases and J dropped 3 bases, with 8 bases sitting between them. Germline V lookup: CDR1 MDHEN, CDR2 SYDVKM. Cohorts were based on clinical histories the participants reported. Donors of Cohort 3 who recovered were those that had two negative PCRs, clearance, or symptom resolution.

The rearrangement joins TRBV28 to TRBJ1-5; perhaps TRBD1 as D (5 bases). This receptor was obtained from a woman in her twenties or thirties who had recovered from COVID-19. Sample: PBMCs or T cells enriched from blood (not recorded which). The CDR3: CASSLGQDNQPQHF. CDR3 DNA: TGTGCCAGCAGTTTAGGACAAGACAATCAGCCCCAGCATTTT.